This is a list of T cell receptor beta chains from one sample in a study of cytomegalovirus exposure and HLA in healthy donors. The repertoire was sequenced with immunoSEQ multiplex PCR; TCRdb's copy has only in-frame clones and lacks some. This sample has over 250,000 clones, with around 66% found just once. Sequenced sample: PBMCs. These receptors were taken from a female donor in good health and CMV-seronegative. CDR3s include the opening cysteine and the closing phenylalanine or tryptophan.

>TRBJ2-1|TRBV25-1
CASSATGREQFF
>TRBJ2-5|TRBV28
CASSLDERSPKRTQYF
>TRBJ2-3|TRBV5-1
CASSLGHNQADTQYF
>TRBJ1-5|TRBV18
CASSPDSQPQHF
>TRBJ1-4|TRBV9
CASSVGGGGKKLFF
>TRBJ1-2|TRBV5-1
CASSSNRAGGLDGYTF
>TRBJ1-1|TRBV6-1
CASERQPNTEAFF
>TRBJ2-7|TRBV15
CATSRDRGNEQYF
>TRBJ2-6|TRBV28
CATFGANVLTF
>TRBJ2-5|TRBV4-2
CASSQESRAGGETQYF
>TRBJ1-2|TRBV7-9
CASSPWSQGHGYTF
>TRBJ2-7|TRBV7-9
CSSSLSLEQYF
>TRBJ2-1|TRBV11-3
CASSLDHPNEQFF
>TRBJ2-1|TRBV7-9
CASSLRLGGIDEQFF
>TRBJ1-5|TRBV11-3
CASSQTGNNQPQHF
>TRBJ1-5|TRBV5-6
CASSFRVNQPQHF
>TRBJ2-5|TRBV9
CASSVGTGMEQYF
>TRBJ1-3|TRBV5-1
CASSPFRGGNTIYF
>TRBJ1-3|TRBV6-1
CASSERGRGNTIYF
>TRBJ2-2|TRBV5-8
CAAAPPGYTGELFF
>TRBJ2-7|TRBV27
CASSGQLMSSYEQYF
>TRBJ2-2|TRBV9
CASRVTSTGELFF
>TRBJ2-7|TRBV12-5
CASGLVDRVDEQYF
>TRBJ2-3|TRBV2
CASSEAYLSITDTQYF
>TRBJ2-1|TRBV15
CATSSGSYNEQFF
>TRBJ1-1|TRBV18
CASLGEGGKNTEAFF